This TCR beta chain was identified in a study of CD8+ T cells in alopecia areata. In this sample, this clone turned up a few times. Extracted RNA was reverse transcribed, and the resulting cDNA served as sequencing template. Assay used: immunoSEQ multiplex PCR; TCRdb lists only in-frame clones, some missing. The table shows around 290,000 clones, with 55% to 75% occurring only once. Treatment noted: oral pan-JAK inhibitor, 5-10 mg twice daily. V was shortened by 7 bases and J by 6 bases, with 10 bases between the two germline ends. The CDR3 runs 12 residues. The chain couples TRBV23-1 to TRBJ2-1; D is ambiguous. Being an ORF, TRBV23-1 has a function that is uncertain. The TCR comes from a human donor with alopecia areata. The sample here was CD4+ T cells sorted from blood, taken at week 24, from a patient treated with tofacitinib. The CDR3 here is CASTPVGNEQFF. CDR3 coding DNA: TGCGCCAGCACCCCCGTAGGCAATGAGCAGTTCTTC.